This TCR beta chain was recovered during a study of blood T cell repertoires in COVID-19. This clone is a singleton in its sample. The J segment lost 5 bases and the V segment lost 8 bases, leaving 8 bases of the junction unmatched. CDR3 length equals 15 residues. Germline loops: CDR1 WSHSY, CDR2 SAAADI. Using immunoSEQ multiplex PCR, the repertoire was profiled, and TCRdb retains in-frame clones only, with some absent. The sample has 150,000 to 200,000 clones; around nine tenths are singletons. The material sequenced was peripheral blood. This receptor was obtained from a man between 65 and 85 years old with acute or convalescent COVID-19. The V call is TRBV10-2, the J call TRBJ2-2; 10 bases match TRBD1. The CDR3 DNA is TGCGCCAGCTCTCCCGGGACAGGGGATACCGGGGAGCTGTTTTTT. It specifies CASSPGTGDTGELFF.